Each of the 24 T cell receptor beta chains below was sequenced from the same sample in a study of T cell changes during pregnancy in multiple sclerosis. Assay used: immunoSEQ multiplex PCR; TCRdb lists only in-frame clones, some missing. Among fewer than 140,000 clones listed, 80% to 95% were seen once. The sequencing here drew on peripheral blood, taken after pregnancy. Source of these receptors: a female donor with multiple sclerosis, enrolled in a pregnancy study.

The V gene is TRBV19, the J gene TRBJ1-1; 9 bases agree with TRBD1. Unmatched junction bases numbered 10, after V lost 7 bases and J lost 7 bases. Germline lookup yields CDR1 LNHDA and CDR2 SQIVND (reference sequence). The CDR3 has 14 amino acids. CDR3 loop: CASTGTGRRSEAFF. DNA of the CDR3: TGTGCCAGTACCGGGACAGGGAGGCGGAGTGAAGCTTTCTTT.

The J gene is TRBJ1-1, the V gene TRBV7-9, with D possibly matching TRBD1 (5 bases). V shed 5 bases and J shed 1 base, with 17 bases lying between them. The CDR3 totals 16 residues. Germline CDR1 SEHNR, CDR2 FQNEAQ (reference sequence). CDR3 region: CASSAGFGDRNTEAFF. Written as DNA, the CDR3 is TGTGCCAGCAGCGCAGGGTTTGGTGATAGGAACACTGAAGCTTTCTTT.

The rearrangement joins TRBV18 to TRBJ2-5, with no clear D. Germline V gene sequence: CDR1 KGHSH, CDR2 LQKENI. The germline V and J ends were trimmed by 1 base and 0 bases, with 6 bases remaining between them. The CDR3 covers 14 residues. CDR3 nucleotide sequence: TGTGCCAGCTCACCACGGGCAGACCAAGAGACCCAGTACTTC. This sequence encodes CASSPRADQETQYF.

This chain uses TRBV5-1 with TRBJ1-1; no firm D call. Trimming shortened V by 1 base and J by 1 base, and 5 bases separated the two germline ends. CDR3 length equals 13 residues. The germline V gene encodes CDR1 SGHRS and CDR2 YFSETQ. This chain's CDR3 is CASSLTANTEAFF. CDR3 nucleotide sequence: TGCGCCAGCAGCTTGACAGCGAACACTGAAGCTTTCTTT.

The V call is TRBV5-8, the J call TRBJ2-1; 8 bases map to TRBD2. Germline V gene sequence: CDR1 SGHTS, CDR2 YDEGEE. Trimming removed 2 bases from V and 7 bases from J; junction bases left unmatched: 8. CDR3 size: 15 residues. The CDR3 DNA sequence: TGTGCCAGCAGCTTAGGAGCGGGGGCTGGAAATGAGCAGTTCTTC. Translated: CASSLGAGAGNEQFF.

The gene calls are TRBV30 and TRBJ1-3, with 8 bases aligning to TRBD1. This CDR3 region has 15 residues. J gave up 4 bases and V 3 bases, and 8 bases lay outside the gene matches. Germline-derived CDR1 and CDR2 are GTSNPN and SVGIG (reference sequence). DNA for the CDR3: TGTGCCTGGAGCGGGTTCGGGACAGGCGGAAACACCATATATTTT. Protein product: CAWSGFGTGGNTIYF.

This clone was observed a single time. This rearrangement joins TRBV30 to TRBJ1-4; the D gene is possibly TRBD1 (6 bases). The V and J ends lost 2 bases and 4 bases respectively, with 11 bases between them. This CDR3 is built from 14 residues. From germline, CDR1 is GTSNPN and CDR2 SVGIG (reference sequence). The CDR3 DNA reads TGTGCCTGGAGTTTGGGGGCTAGTAATGAAAAACTGTTTTTT. Its protein product is CAWSLGASNEKLFF.

As for this clone: Different DNA sequences within this sample yield the same CDR3. The rearrangement uses TRBV27 and TRBJ1-5; D perhaps matches TRBD1 (5 bases). The V end was cut by 3 bases, the J end by 5 bases, with 11 bases between. This CDR3 is built from 14 residues. Germline lookup yields CDR1 MNHEY and CDR2 SMNVEV (reference sequence). The CDR3 DNA is TGTGCCAGCAGTTTTAGGGGTACGGATCAGCCCCAGCATTTT. Amino acid sequence: CASSFRGTDQPQHF.

The V call is TRBV6-1, the J call TRBJ2-1; 7 bases are a match to TRBD2. CDR1 MNHNS and CDR2 SASEGT come from the germline V gene. This CDR3 contains 15 residues. The V gene end was trimmed by 4 bases and the J gene end by 2 bases; junction bases not matched to a gene: 5. CDR3 loop: CASSALAAPYNEQFF. In nucleotides, the CDR3 is TGTGCCAGCAGTGCTCTAGCGGCTCCCTACAATGAGCAGTTCTTC.

This clone was detected only a few times. This sequence joins TRBV7-2 and TRBJ2-2; TRBD2 matches at 13 bases. The germline gives CDR1 SGHTA, CDR2 FQGNSA. This CDR3 comprises 16 residues. The J segment lost 4 bases and the V segment lost 4 bases, leaving 3 bases of the junction unmatched. The CDR3 DNA sequence: TGTGCCAGCAGCTCGGGACTAGCGGGGACCACCGGGGAGCTGTTTTTT. Residues: CASSSGLAGTTGELFF.

This chain connects TRBV11-2 to TRBJ2-3; TRBD2 matches 8 bases. From germline, CDR1 is SGHAT and CDR2 FQNNGV. Trimming took 5 bases from V and 0 from J; bases not matched to a gene: 4. CDR3 length: 15 residues. CDR3 nucleotides: TGTGCCAGCAGCCGACTAGCGTCTAGCACAGATACGCAGTATTTT. It translates to CASSRLASSTDTQYF. Drawing the rest from reference TRBV11-2 and TRBJ2-3, the complete variable domain is EAGVAQSPRYKIIEKRQSVAFWCNPISGHATLYWYQQILGQGPKLLIQFQNNGVVDDSQLPKDRFSAERLKGVDSTLKIQPAKLEDSAVYLCASSRLASSTDTQYFGPGTRLTVL.

CDR3 nucleotides: TGTGCCAGCAGTTTACGGGGGGCCAATCAGCCCCAGCATTTT. Translation: CASSLRGANQPQHF. The chain carries TRBV28 and TRBJ1-5; D perhaps matches TRBD1 (6 bases). The CDR3 is made up of 14 amino acids. Per the germline V gene, CDR1 is MDHEN and CDR2 is SYDVKM. Trimming took off 2 bases at V and 3 bases at J, with 8 bases between the two ends.

This rearrangement joins TRBV4-1 to TRBJ1-3, with D maybe TRBD1 (5 bases). Looked up from germline, CDR1 is MGHRA and CDR2 is YSYEKL. The CDR3 covers 18 residues. V shed 1 base and J shed 1 base, with 17 bases lying between them. The DNA of the CDR3 is TGCGCCAGCAGCCAAGGAGAAGGCGGGGGTAGTTCTGGAAACACCATATATTTT. Protein sequence: CASSQGEGGGSSGNTIYF.

The chain links TRBV6-1 to TRBJ2-7, with 7 bases matching TRBD1. With V trimmed by 6 bases and J by 4 bases, 3 bases remained unmatched. The CDR3 length is 12 residues. Per the germline V gene, CDR1 is MNHNS and CDR2 is SASEGT. CDR3 sequence (DNA): TGTGCCAGCAGAGAGGACAGGTACGAGCAGTACTTC. It codes for CASREDRYEQYF.

This chain connects TRBV7-3 to TRBJ2-2; TRBD2 matches 14 bases. CDR1 is SGHTA, CDR2 FQGTGA, per germline. This CDR3 spans 16 amino acids. With 5 bases clipped from V and 4 bases from J, the junction kept 3 bases outside the gene matches. CDR3: CASSLGLAGATGELFF. The CDR3 DNA reads as TGTGCCAGCAGCCTGGGACTAGCGGGGGCCACCGGGGAGCTGTTTTTT.

In DNA, the CDR3 is TGCGCCAGCAGTGAGGATTGGGACAGGGAAACGGATGAGCAGTTCTTC. Its protein is CASSEDWDRETDEQFF. V gene TRBV10-2 combines with J gene TRBJ2-1; 9 bases agree with TRBD1. Germline-derived CDR1 and CDR2 are WSHSY and SAAADI. J gave up 8 bases and V 2 bases, and 10 bases lay outside the gene matches. The CDR3 runs to 16 residues.

The chain carries TRBV6-5 and TRBJ1-6; D gene unclear. V was pared by 6 bases and J by 5 bases, with 2 bases between. CDR3 length equals 11 residues. Germline V CDR1 and CDR2: MNHEY, SVGAGI. DNA for the CDR3: TGTGCCAGCAGCAATAATTCACCCCTCCACTTT. Encoded protein: CASSNNSPLHF.

In its sample, this clone was seen once. The chain recombines TRBV7-2 with TRBJ2-3; TRBD2 matches 15 bases. Germline V lookup: CDR1 SGHTA, CDR2 FQGNSA. The V gene end was trimmed by 3 bases and the J gene end by 1 base; junction bases not matched to a gene: 8. There are 19 residues in the CDR3. The CDR3 bases are TGTGCCAGCAGCTTCCGTTGGACTAGCGGGGGGGGCCGCACAGATACGCAGTATTTT. This gives the protein CASSFRWTSGGGRTDTQYF.

V is TRBV7-2 and J is TRBJ2-5; no firm D call. This CDR3 has 14 residues. V gave up 5 bases and J gave up 5 bases, with 15 bases separating them. Germline CDR1 is SGHTA and CDR2 is FQGNSA. In DNA, the CDR3 is TGTGCCAGCAGCCGGAGCGACGGGTGGGAGACCCAGTACTTC. Translated, it gives CASSRSDGWETQYF.

This chain joins TRBV11-1 and TRBJ1-1; D not certain. CDR1 is SGHAT, CDR2 FQDESV, per germline (reference sequence). V was clipped by 4 bases and J by 1 base, with 4 bases between them. This CDR3 has 12 amino acids. CDR3 coding DNA: TGTGCCAGCAGCTCCAGGAACACTGAAGCTTTCTTT. Translation gives CASSSRNTEAFF.

The J gene is TRBJ2-7, the V gene TRBV9, with 12 bases identical to TRBD1. J gave up 6 bases and V 3 bases, and 4 bases lay outside the gene matches. The CDR3 covers 14 residues. Looked up from germline, CDR1 is SGDLS and CDR2 is YYNGEE. In DNA, the CDR3 is TGTGCCAGCAGCGCCGGGACAGGGGGCGTCGAGCAGTACTTC. It specifies CASSAGTGGVEQYF.

This clone was seen a handful of times. This chain uses TRBV30 with TRBJ1-1; 7 nucleotides match TRBD1. The V and J ends lost 3 bases and 5 bases, in that order; junction bases with no gene match: 18. CDR3 length: 17 residues. The germline V gene encodes CDR1 GTSNPN and CDR2 SVGIG (reference sequence). In nucleotides, the CDR3 is TGTGCCTGGAGCCCCCTCAACATAGGGACAGAACGGACTGAAGCTTTCTTT. Translated: CAWSPLNIGTERTEAFF.

V gene TRBV5-1 combines with J gene TRBJ2-1, with TRBD2 matching 7 bases. Germline V gene lookup returns CDR1 SGHRS and CDR2 YFSETQ. This CDR3 has 16 amino acids. Trimming cost V 0 bases and J 6 bases; bases outside gene matches: 9. The CDR3 loop reads CASSLEGLADFNEQFF. CDR3 nucleotides: TGCGCCAGCAGCTTGGAAGGTCTAGCGGATTTCAATGAGCAGTTCTTC. Using reference TRBV5-1 and TRBJ2-1 for the parts outside the CDR3, the full variable domain is KAGVTQTPRYLIKTRGQQVTLSCSPISGHRSVSWYQQTPGQGLQFLFEYFSETQRNKGNFPGRFSGRQFSNSRSEMNVSTLELGDSALYLCASSLEGLADFNEQFFGPGTRLTVL.

This chain links TRBV5-4 with TRBJ1-2, with D hard to call. Trimming left V 0 bases short and J 4 bases short, with 13 bases between. The CDR3 consists of 15 residues. CDR1 SGHNT and CDR2 YYREEE come from the germline V gene (reference sequence). The CDR3 bases are TGTGCCAGCAGCTTGGCGGCGGATGAGCTCTATGGCTACACCTTC. Translation: CASSLAADELYGYTF.